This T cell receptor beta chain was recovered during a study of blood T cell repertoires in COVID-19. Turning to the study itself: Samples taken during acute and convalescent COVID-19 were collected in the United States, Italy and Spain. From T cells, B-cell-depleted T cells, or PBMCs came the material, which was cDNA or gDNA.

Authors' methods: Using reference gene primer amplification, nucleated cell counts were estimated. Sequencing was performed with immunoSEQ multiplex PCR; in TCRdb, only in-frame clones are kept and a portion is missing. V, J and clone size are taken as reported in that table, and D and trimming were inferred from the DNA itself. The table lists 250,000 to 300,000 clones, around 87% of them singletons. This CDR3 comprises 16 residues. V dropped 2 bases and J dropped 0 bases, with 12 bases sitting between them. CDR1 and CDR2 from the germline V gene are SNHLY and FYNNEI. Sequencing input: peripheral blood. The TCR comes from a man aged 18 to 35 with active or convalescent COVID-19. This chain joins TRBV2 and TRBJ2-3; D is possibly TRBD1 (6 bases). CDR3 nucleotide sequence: TGTGCCAGCAGTGAATCAGGGGTTGCTAGCACAGATACGCAGTATTTT. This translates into CASSESGVASTDTQYF.